This T cell receptor beta chain was recorded in a study of T cells in localized non-small cell lung cancer. TCRdb's copy holds only in-frame clones and misses some; the assay was immunoSEQ multiplex PCR. The sample holds 45,000 to 55,000 clones; approximately 75% are singletons and the top ten take 17%. General observations from the study: The highest T cell clonality was in uninvolved adjacent lung, above tumor.

The V segment lost 6 bases and the J segment 1 base; nucleotides outside the gene matches: 5. The germline CDR1 and CDR2 sequences are MNHNY and SVGAGI (reference sequence). The CDR3 runs 15 residues. As concerns this clone: Its matching antigen is unknown.

The sequence was obtained from a man aged 40 to 69 with stage I squamous cell lung carcinoma. The chain employs TRBV6-6 and TRBJ1-1, with 10 bases that match TRBD1. The material sequenced was peripheral blood, taken before any cancer treatment. CDR3 residues: CASRVGQGENTEAFF. The CDR3 coding sequence is TGTGCCAGCAGAGTTGGACAGGGGGAGAACACTGAAGCTTTCTTT.